These 18 T cell receptor beta chains came from one sample sequenced in a study of blood T cell repertoires in COVID-19. Here immunoSEQ multiplex PCR was the method, and the copy in TCRdb shows in-frame clones only, minus some. The repertoire holds hundreds of thousands of clones, over 80% seen once, with roughly 1.3% in the top ten. Sample: peripheral blood. Receptors were obtained from a woman in her 30s with COVID-19, enrolled during active disease.

This clone was recorded at least ten times. The same CDR3 can be traced to other DNA sequences in this sample. The chain uses TRBV9 and TRBJ2-3; 10 nucleotides agree with TRBD2. CDR1 and CDR2 from the germline V gene are SGDLS and YYNGEE. V lost 3 bases to trimming and J lost 6 bases; unmatched junction nucleotides: 7. The CDR3 extends over 15 amino acids. CDR3 residues: CASSASGRGADTQYF. The CDR3 DNA follows: TGTGCCAGCAGCGCTAGCGGGAGAGGGGCTGATACGCAGTATTTT.

This clone was seen more than once but under ten times. The chain recombines TRBV12-3 or TRBV12-4 with TRBJ1-1; tentative D call: TRBD1 (6 bases). This CDR3 contains 13 residues. With 8 bases removed from V and 1 base from J, the gap between germline ends came to 11 bases. The CDR3 protein is CASQGQANTEAFF. The CDR3 nucleotides read TGTGCCAGCCAGGGGCAGGCGAACACTGAAGCTTTCTTT.

V and J are TRBV2 and TRBJ2-5; 13 bases are shared with TRBD2. The trim removed 7 bases at V and 5 bases at J, leaving 1 base unmatched. There are 13 residues in the CDR3. The germline V gene has CDR1 SNHLY and CDR2 FYNNEI. The CDR3 DNA sequence: TGTGCCAGCACGACTAGCGGGGGGGAGACCCAGTACTTC. Translated: CASTTSGGETQYF.

In its sample, this clone was seen once. CDR3 residues: CATSRGERNEKLFF. The CDR3 DNA reads TGTGCCACCAGCAGGGGAGAACGCAACGAAAAACTGTTTTTT. This chain joins TRBV15 and TRBJ1-4; D is ambiguous. V lost 3 bases and J lost 8, with 13 bases in between. This CDR3 region has 14 residues. Germline V gives CDR1 LNHNV, CDR2 YYDKDF (reference sequence).

V is TRBV2 and J is TRBJ2-3; no clear D. Germline V gene data show CDR1 as SNHLY and CDR2 as FYNNEI. Trimming shortened V by 2 bases and J by 4 bases, and 10 bases separated the two germline ends. This CDR3 has 14 amino acids. The CDR3 nucleotides are TGTGCCAGCAGTGAAACCACCTCGGCAGATACGCAGTATTTT. It yields the protein CASSETTSADTQYF.

V gene TRBV12-3 or TRBV12-4 combines with J gene TRBJ2-7; D is uncertain. V was clipped by 3 bases and J by 0 bases, with 6 bases between them. The CDR3 loop spans 13 amino acids. CDR3 residues: CASSLGISYEQYF. DNA of the CDR3: TGTGCCAGCAGTTTGGGCATCTCCTACGAGCAGTACTTC.

The gene calls are TRBV28 and TRBJ1-2, with D hard to call. The CDR3 is made up of 12 amino acids. Germline assignment: CDR1 MDHEN and CDR2 SYDVKM. Trimming removed 10 bases at V and 6 bases at J, with 15 bases between. CDR3 sequence reads: CANWASYDGYTF. In DNA form, the CDR3 reads TGTGCCAATTGGGCGTCGTACGATGGCTACACCTTC.

This chain joins TRBV2 and TRBJ2-7, with 11 bases fitting TRBD2. V trimming: 8 bases; J trimming: 0 bases; junction bases outside the gene matches: 9. CDR1 and CDR2 (germline): SNHLY, FYNNEI. The CDR3 extends over 16 amino acids. The CDR3, as DNA: TGTGCCAGCGGGGCTAGCGGGAGGACGAGCTCCTACGAGCAGTACTTC. Its protein product is CASGASGRTSSYEQYF.

This sequence joins TRBV6-2 or TRBV6-3 and TRBJ2-7; 10 nucleotides match TRBD1. Germline assignment: CDR1 MNHEY and CDR2 SVGEGT. With 6 bases clipped from V and 5 bases from J, the junction kept 10 bases outside the gene matches. The CDR3 totals 15 residues. The CDR3 loop is CASSNRDRGIHEQYF. The CDR3 bases are TGTGCCAGCAGCAACAGGGACAGGGGTATCCACGAGCAGTACTTC.

V gene TRBV5-4 combines with J gene TRBJ2-5; 10 bases map to TRBD1. This CDR3 comprises 15 residues. Looked up from germline, CDR1 is SGHNT and CDR2 is YYREEE (reference sequence). V shed 2 bases and J 9 bases; nucleotides not matched to a gene: 10. The CDR3 spells CASSLGTGEVSAQYF. CDR3 coding DNA: TGTGCCAGCAGCTTAGGGACAGGGGAGGTGTCGGCCCAGTACTTC.

The chain couples TRBV29-1 to TRBJ1-4; D gene ambiguous. CDR1 and CDR2 (germline): SQVTM, ANQGSEA. This CDR3 is built from 11 residues. V shed 7 bases and J shed 8 bases, with 11 bases lying between them. CDR3: CSADKEEKLFF. In DNA form, the CDR3 reads TGCAGCGCAGACAAAGAGGAAAAACTGTTTTTT. The variable domain in full, completed from reference TRBV29-1 and TRBJ1-4, reads SAVISQKPSRDICQRGTSLTIQCQVDSQVTMMFWYRQQPGQSLTLIATANQGSEATYESGFVIDKFPISRPNLTFSTLTVSNMSPEDSSIYLCSADKEEKLFFGSGTQLSVL.

This clone was seen a handful of times. The rearrangement joins TRBV28 to TRBJ1-5, with D possibly TRBD1 on 5 matching bases. Trimming shortened V by 11 bases and J by 3 bases, and 17 bases separated the two germline ends. Germline values: CDR1 MDHEN, CDR2 SYDVKM. This CDR3 spans 14 amino acids. In DNA, the CDR3 is TGTGCCGCGTCAGGTCAGGACAACAATCAGCCCCAGCATTTT. Its protein is CAASGQDNNQPQHF.

This clone was recorded once. V and J are TRBV5-1 and TRBJ2-1, with 15 bases matching TRBD2. There are 19 residues in the CDR3. Looked up from germline, CDR1 is SGHRS and CDR2 is YFSETQ. The trim removed 3 bases at V and 4 bases at J, leaving 11 bases unmatched. The CDR3 DNA reads as TGCGCCAGCAGCTGGGGACTAGCGGGGGGCCGAAGGACATACAATGAGCAGTTCTTC. Amino acid sequence: CASSWGLAGGRRTYNEQFF.

The chain recombines TRBV14 with TRBJ2-1; TRBD1 is a possible D gene (6 bases). This CDR3 has 16 amino acids. Germline V gene sequence: CDR1 SGHDN, CDR2 FVKESK. V lost 4 bases to trimming and J lost 9 bases, with 22 bases between them. The CDR3 protein is CASSRRGGRTSGEQFF. DNA for the CDR3: TGTGCCAGCAGCCGCCGAGGGGGACGGACTTCGGGTGAGCAGTTCTTC. The whole variable domain, filled in from reference TRBV14 and TRBJ2-1, reads EAGVTQFPSHSVIEKGQTVTLRCDPISGHDNLYWYRRVMGKEIKFLLHFVKESKQDESGMPNNRFLAERTGGTYSTLKVQPAELEDSGVYFCASSRRGGRTSGEQFFGPGTRLTVL.

The chain carries TRBV29-1 and TRBJ2-1; weak D call: TRBD1 (5 bases). CDR1 is SQVTM, CDR2 ANQGSEA, per germline. The CDR3 has 14 residues. V was trimmed by 4 bases and J by 2 bases, leaving 12 bases between them. The CDR3: CSVGIGAAYNEQFF. The DNA for the CDR3 is TGCAGCGTTGGTATAGGGGCGGCCTACAATGAGCAGTTCTTC.

The chain recombines TRBV14 with TRBJ2-1; D not resolved. Germline values: CDR1 SGHDN, CDR2 FVKESK. The CDR3 consists of 12 residues. V was trimmed by 6 bases and J by 10 bases, leaving 13 bases between them. The chain's CDR3 is CASSLSRREQFF. The CDR3 nucleotides read TGTGCCAGCAGTCTATCGAGGCGCGAGCAGTTCTTC.

This chain uses TRBV5-8 with TRBJ2-5; weak D call: TRBD2 (6 bases). V gave up 3 bases and J gave up 5 bases, with 17 bases separating them. The CDR3 has 15 residues. Germline V gene data show CDR1 as SGHTS and CDR2 as YDEGEE. Here the CDR3 DNA reads TGTGCCAGCAGCTATCGCGGGGCACGGGGGGAGACCCAGTACTTC. This gives the protein CASSYRGARGETQYF.

V and J are TRBV5-6 and TRBJ2-1; 11 bases match TRBD1. Germline assignment: CDR1 SGHDT and CDR2 YYEEEE. V lost 2 bases, J lost 5 bases, and 6 bases stayed unmatched. The CDR3 covers 16 residues. CDR3 DNA sequence: TGTGCCAGCAGCTTTCTGATGGGACAGGGGGACAATGAGCAGTTCTTC. It specifies CASSFLMGQGDNEQFF. Full variable domain (missing parts from reference TRBV5-6 and TRBJ2-1): DAGVTQSPTHLIKTRGQQVTLRCSPKSGHDTVSWYQQALGQGPQFIFQYYEEEERQRGNFPDRFSGHQFPNYSSELNVNALLLGDSALYLCASSFLMGQGDNEQFFGPGTRLTVL.